The 21 T cell receptor beta chains below were found in one sample sequenced in a study of T cell responses to AZD1222 COVID-19 vaccine. Some clones are missing from TCRdb's copy, which holds only in-frame ones; the method was immunoSEQ multiplex PCR. The data hold about 140,000 clones, with about 91% observed a single time. The starting material was peripheral blood, obtained on day 0 of AZD1222 vaccination. Receptors originate from an adult in good health.

This chain uses TRBV27 with TRBJ1-4, with D tentatively TRBD1 (5 bases). CDR3 length equals 15 residues. V lost 4 bases to trimming and J lost 5 bases, with 14 bases between them. The V gene's germline CDR1 is MNHEY and CDR2 SMNVEV (reference sequence). The CDR3 reads CASSYNPGGNEKLFF. The CDR3 DNA follows: TGTGCCAGCAGTTACAATCCGGGGGGAAATGAAAAACTGTTTTTT.

The rearrangement links TRBV9 to TRBJ1-5; the D gene is possibly TRBD1 (5 bases). V was trimmed by 0 bases and J by 3 bases, leaving 10 bases between them. Per the germline V gene, CDR1 is SGDLS and CDR2 is YYNGEE. This CDR3 contains 15 residues. This chain's CDR3 is CASSVAGAHNQPQHF. DNA for the CDR3: TGTGCCAGCAGCGTAGCTGGGGCACACAATCAGCCCCAGCATTTT. The full variable domain, its missing parts supplied by reference TRBV9 and TRBJ1-5, is DSGVTQTPKHLITATGQRVTLRCSPRSGDLSVYWYQQSLDQGLQFLIQYYNGEERAKGNILERFSAQQFPDLHSELNLSSLELGDSALYFCASSVAGAHNQPQHFGDGTRLSIL.

This chain connects TRBV2 to TRBJ2-3; D is tentatively TRBD1 or TRBD2 (6 bases each). Germline V lookup: CDR1 SNHLY, CDR2 FYNNEI. CDR3 length: 15 amino acids. Trimming shortened V by 2 bases and J by 3 bases, and 12 bases separated the two germline ends. CDR3 region: CASSERGRGTDTQYF. For the CDR3, the DNA is TGTGCCAGCAGTGAACGGGGGCGGGGTACAGATACGCAGTATTTT.

This chain connects TRBV3-1 (or the pseudogene TRBV3-2) to TRBJ1-2, with D perhaps TRBD1 (5 bases). V was trimmed by 1 base and J by 4 bases, leaving 7 bases between them. The CDR3 is 13 residues long. Germline-derived CDR1 and CDR2 are LGHDT and YNNKEL (reference sequence). The CDR3 DNA is TGTGCCAGCAGCCAAGCAGGGACCTATGGCTACACCTTC. Translation: CASSQAGTYGYTF.

This clone appeared a single time. This chain joins TRBV6-6 and TRBJ1-2; 7 bases map to TRBD1. The V segment lost 5 bases and the J segment 5 bases; nucleotides outside the gene matches: 5. The length of the CDR3 is 13 residues. Germline V gene sequence: CDR1 MNHNY, CDR2 SVGAGI (reference sequence). DNA of the CDR3: TGTGCCAGCAGTACCACAGGGGAGTATGGCTACACCTTC. As protein: CASSTTGEYGYTF.

V usage is TRBV5-1 and J usage is TRBJ2-3; the match to TRBD2 covers 15 bases. After removal of 4 bases from V and 2 bases from J, the junction contained 5 bases not matched to a gene. This CDR3 contains 17 residues. Germline CDR1 reads SGHRS; CDR2 reads YFSETQ. The CDR3: CASSIGLAGGDTDTQYF. In DNA form, the CDR3 reads TGCGCCAGCAGCATAGGACTAGCGGGAGGGGACACAGATACGCAGTATTTT.

This chain connects TRBV5-1 to TRBJ1-1; a weak D match, TRBD1 (6 bases). V was trimmed by 1 base and J by 7 bases, leaving 14 bases between them. The CDR3 has 14 residues. The V gene's germline CDR1 is SGHRS and CDR2 YFSETQ. DNA of the CDR3: TGCGCCAGCAGCTTGTTGGCAGGGGTGGATGAAGCTTTCTTT. Translation gives CASSLLAGVDEAFF.

The rearrangement uses TRBV28 and TRBJ2-7; 7 nucleotides align to TRBD2. Germline loops: CDR1 MDHEN, CDR2 SYDVKM. CDR3 length equals 15 residues. J lost 1 base, V lost 4 bases, and 7 bases had no gene match. CDR3 sequence reads: CASSSHPAGSYEQYF. The DNA for the CDR3 is TGTGCCAGCAGTTCCCACCCAGCGGGGTCCTACGAGCAGTACTTC.

The CDR3 is CASSRRAVSDTQYF. In nucleotides, the CDR3 is TGTGCCAGCAGTCGACGGGCGGTCTCAGATACGCAGTATTTT. V and J are TRBV2 and TRBJ2-3, with D uncertain. V was trimmed by 5 bases and J by 4 bases, leaving 13 bases between them. In germline, CDR1 is SNHLY, CDR2 FYNNEI. CDR3 length: 14 amino acids.

The table lists this clone with a few counts. The chain recombines TRBV5-1 with TRBJ2-7; a possible D gene is TRBD2 (6 bases). From germline, CDR1 is SGHRS and CDR2 YFSETQ. V lost 4 bases and J 2 bases, leaving 13 bases between the germline ends. The CDR3 sequence is 14 residues long. CDR3 bases: TGCGCCAGCAGCGACACTAGCAGCCCCTACGAGCAGTACTTC. Protein: CASSDTSSPYEQYF.

V gene TRBV19 combines with J gene TRBJ1-5, with 7 bases matching TRBD1. Germline V gene sequence: CDR1 LNHDA, CDR2 SQIVND (reference sequence). The trim removed 5 bases at V and 0 bases at J, leaving 4 bases unmatched. The CDR3 spans 15 residues. DNA for the CDR3: TGTGCCAGTAGTCGGGACAGCTATAGCAATCAGCCCCAGCATTTT. It is translated as CASSRDSYSNQPQHF.

The V call is TRBV3-1 (or the pseudogene TRBV3-2), the J call TRBJ1-3, with D unresolved. Germline CDR1 reads LGHDT; CDR2 reads YNNKEL (reference sequence). V dropped 4 bases and J dropped 0 bases, with 16 bases sitting between them. This CDR3 comprises 17 residues. The CDR3 nucleotides read TGTGCCAGCAGCCGGAAAAGCGGCGGGAACTCTGGAAACACCATATATTTT. Protein product: CASSRKSGGNSGNTIYF.

The chain has TRBV4-2 and TRBJ2-7; the D gene could be TRBD1 or TRBD2 (5 bases each). Trimming cost V 4 bases and J 5 bases, with 15 bases left between them. Germline CDR1 LGHNA, CDR2 YNFKEQ. The CDR3 is 14 amino acids. The chain's CDR3 is CASSPRGVTDEQYF. For the CDR3, the DNA is TGTGCCAGCAGCCCGAGAGGGGTTACCGACGAGCAGTACTTC.

Only a few counts were recorded for this clone. A read error may account for a junction end that differs from germline. The rearrangement joins TRBV27 to TRBJ2-1; 7 nucleotides agree with TRBD1. The germline CDR1 and CDR2 sequences are MNHEY and SMNVEV (reference sequence). The CDR3 covers 13 residues. CDR3 sequence (DNA): TGTGCCAGCAGTTTATTTTCGACAGGGCAATTGATCTTC. Protein product: CASSLFSTGQLIF.

This chain links TRBV27 with TRBJ1-6; 9 bases align to TRBD1. Germline-derived CDR1 and CDR2 are MNHEY and SMNVEV (reference sequence). V trimming: 6 bases; J trimming: 1 base; junction bases outside the gene matches: 4. CDR3 length: 16 residues. The CDR3 sequence: CASRLQGASYNSPLHF. In DNA, the CDR3 is TGTGCCAGCAGGCTACAGGGGGCTTCCTATAATTCACCCCTCCACTTT.

This chain uses TRBV5-1 with TRBJ1-2; perhaps TRBD1 as D (6 bases). Trimming took 4 bases from V and 6 from J, leaving 16 bases between them. From germline, CDR1 is SGHRS and CDR2 YFSETQ. The CDR3 spans 14 residues. The CDR3 is CASSVNRALDGYTF. The CDR3 nucleotides are TGCGCCAGCAGCGTGAACAGGGCCTTGGATGGCTACACCTTC.

The rearrangement links TRBV18 to TRBJ1-3, with TRBD1 as a possible D gene (5 bases). Trimming cost V 1 base and J 0 bases, with 13 bases left between them. This CDR3 comprises 17 residues. Germline V gene data show CDR1 as KGHSH and CDR2 as LQKENI. The CDR3 sequence: CASSPRFGGDSGNTIYF. In DNA, the CDR3 is TGTGCCAGCTCACCACGCTTCGGGGGGGACTCTGGAAACACCATATATTTT.

The V and J genes are TRBV30 and TRBJ1-2, with 10 bases matching TRBD1. The CDR3 has 15 amino acids. V shed 2 bases and J 8 bases; nucleotides not matched to a gene: 11. Per the germline V gene, CDR1 is GTSNPN and CDR2 is SVGIG (reference sequence). The CDR3 nucleotides read TGTGCCTGGAGTCCCCGGGACAGGGGACATAGGGGCTACACCTTC. As protein: CAWSPRDRGHRGYTF.

The DNA for the CDR3 is TGTGCCTGGAGTGTAAGGAGGACAGGGGTAGGCTACACCTTC. It translates to CAWSVRRTGVGYTF. This chain connects TRBV30 to TRBJ1-2; 9 positions agree with TRBD1. The CDR3 runs 14 residues. The ends lost 0 bases at V and 8 bases at J; junction bases unmatched: 7. CDR1 is GTSNPN and CDR2 is SVGIG in the germline V gene (reference sequence).

V usage is TRBV7-6 and J usage is TRBJ1-2, with D perhaps TRBD1 (5 bases). Germline-derived CDR1 and CDR2 are SGHVS and FNYEAQ. The germline V and J ends were trimmed by 5 bases and 8 bases, with 15 bases remaining between them. CDR3 length equals 13 residues. CDR3 sequence (DNA): TGTGCCAGCAGCCCGAAGGGGAAAGCGGGCTACACCTTC. Its translation is CASSPKGKAGYTF.

The rearrangement links TRBV11-3 to TRBJ2-1, with D possibly being TRBD2 (6 bases). The CDR3 has 15 residues. The ends were cut back, 5 bases at V and 2 bases at J, with 13 bases in the middle. CDR1 is SGHNT, CDR2 YENEEA, per germline. CDR3 sequence: CASSELATTYNEQFF. CDR3 nucleotides: TGTGCCAGCAGCGAACTAGCAACGACCTACAATGAGCAGTTCTTC.